The source of this T cell receptor beta chain is a study of T cell responses to AZD1222 COVID-19 vaccine. Across the study: Pooled samples include second doses given at about 4 or 12 weeks.

V was cut by 1 base and J by 5 bases, with 3 bases left in between. This CDR3 is 11 amino acids long. Germline lookup yields CDR1 SGHDT and CDR2 YYEEEE. Clones were read by immunoSEQ multiplex PCR, and TCRdb kept only the in-frame ones, dropping some. The data show over 100,000 clones, 75% to 90% seen once. The receptor's source is an adult in good health. V and J are TRBV5-6 and TRBJ2-5; D is uncertain. The input for sequencing was peripheral blood, taken on day 0 of AZD1222 vaccination. This CDR3 reads CASSLRETQYF. The CDR3 nucleotides read TGTGCCAGCAGCTTGCGGGAGACCCAGTACTTC.